This TCR beta chain was sequenced for a study of OX40 agonist ivuxolimab in advanced cancers. Study in general: Patients enrolled in dose escalation were diagnosed with hepatocellular carcinoma, melanoma, renal cell or head and neck cancer. People who had prior anti-PD-1, anti-PD-L1 or anti-CTLA-4 therapy could take part, and 40% had some.

This table comes from immunoSEQ multiplex PCR, and its TCRdb copy is limited to in-frame clones, with some not included. The sample yields 25,000 to 40,000 clones, 84% seen once. CDR1 is LNHNV and CDR2 is YYDKDF in the germline V gene (reference sequence). V was pared by 4 bases and J by 5 bases, with 13 bases of the junction left unmatched. This CDR3 spans 16 amino acids. Sequencing was performed on CD4+ or CD8+ T cells sorted from blood, taken in a trial of the OX40 agonist ivuxolimab. This sequence joins TRBV15 and TRBJ1-1; 7 nucleotides agree with TRBD1. This sequence was found in an adult with an advanced solid tumor such as melanoma, head and neck, liver or kidney cancer. The CDR3 coding sequence is TGTGCCACCAGCATGGAACCGGGACAGATGATAACTGAAGCTTTCTTT. Protein sequence: CATSMEPGQMITEAFF.